The present entry profiles one T cell receptor (beta chain) with its context. The sample comes from a study of blood T cells in healthy people across ages. V was trimmed by 4 bases and J by 1 base, leaving 4 bases between them. The length of the CDR3 is 13 residues. Then a second PCR, running roughly 7 to 11 cycles, was carried out with a sample-barcoded 5' primer and a J-beta primer mix. Each CDR3 protein gets one entry after TCRdb re-called the 5' RACE reads with MiXCR. The sample consists of around 500,000 distinct CDR3 sequences, roughly 48% of them appearing once. This chain links TRBV12-3 or TRBV12-4 with TRBJ2-2; D call uncertain. This receptor was taken from a man older than 75 in good health. The material sequenced was blood. The CDR3, as DNA: TGTGCCAGCAGTTGGCAGAACACCGGGGAGCTGTTTTTT. This codes for CASSWQNTGELFF.